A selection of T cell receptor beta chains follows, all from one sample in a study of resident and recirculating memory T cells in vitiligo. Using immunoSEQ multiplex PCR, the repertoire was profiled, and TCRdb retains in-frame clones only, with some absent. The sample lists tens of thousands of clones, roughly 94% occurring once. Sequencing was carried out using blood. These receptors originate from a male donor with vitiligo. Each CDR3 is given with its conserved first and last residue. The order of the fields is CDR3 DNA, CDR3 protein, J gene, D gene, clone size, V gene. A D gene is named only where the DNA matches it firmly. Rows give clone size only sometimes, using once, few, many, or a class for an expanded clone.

DNA: TGTGCCAGCAGTATGACAGGAGGCCCCTCTGGGGCCAACGTCCTGACTTTC; CDR3: CASSMTGGPSGANVLTF; J: TRBJ2-6; D: NA; size: NA; V: TRBV28
DNA: TGTGCCAGCAGTGGGTTGAATGGTCTAATCCTCTCCTACGAGCAGTACTTC; CDR3: CASSGLNGLILSYEQYF; J: TRBJ2-7; D: NA; size: NA; V: TRBV6-1
DNA: TGTGCCAGCAGCCAATCGATTGGGGCCTACCAAGAGACCCAGTACTTC; CDR3: CASSQSIGAYQETQYF; J: TRBJ2-5; D: NA; size: NA; V: TRBV16
DNA: TGTGCCAGCAGTCTGGGGACTAGCGGGGCCTACAATGAGCAGTTCTTC; CDR3: CASSLGTSGAYNEQFF; J: TRBJ2-1; D: TRBD2; size: NA; V: TRBV2
DNA: TGTGCCACCAGCAGAGAATTGGGCCCCTACAATGAGCAGTTCTTC; CDR3: CATSRELGPYNEQFF; J: TRBJ2-1; D: NA; size: NA; V: TRBV15
DNA: TGTGCCAGCAGGTTACAGGGGTACGGCTACACCTTC; CDR3: CASRLQGYGYTF; J: TRBJ1-2; D: TRBD1; size: NA; V: TRBV28
DNA: TGTGCCAGCAGAGACACAGGGAACACTGAAGCTTTCTTT; CDR3: CASRDTGNTEAFF; J: TRBJ1-1; D: NA; size: NA; V: TRBV7-8
DNA: TGTGCCAGCAGCGTAACCCCCGGGAGGGCCTACGAGCAGTACTTC; CDR3: CASSVTPGRAYEQYF; J: TRBJ2-7; D: TRBD2; size: NA; V: TRBV9
DNA: TGTGCCAGCAGCCTTAGGGTGGGACAGGGATATAGCACTGAAGCTTTCTTT; CDR3: CASSLRVGQGYSTEAFF; J: TRBJ1-1; D: TRBD1; size: once; V: TRBV27
DNA: TGCGCCAGCAGCTCGTCTACAGGGGCTAGCACAGATACGCAGTATTTT; CDR3: CASSSSTGASTDTQYF; J: TRBJ2-3; D: TRBD1; size: NA; V: TRBV5-1
DNA: TGTGCCAGCAGCTTAGTTGTCGCGGGACCCCAAGAGACCCAGTACTTC; CDR3: CASSLVVAGPQETQYF; J: TRBJ2-5; D: NA; size: NA; V: TRBV7-6
DNA: TGTGCCAGCAGTCCCCTCGGACAGACCTACGAGCAGTACTTC; CDR3: CASSPLGQTYEQYF; J: TRBJ2-7; D: NA; size: NA; V: TRBV27
DNA: TGTGCCAGCAGCTGGGGGGCTAGCGGGAGTGCCGGGGAGCTGTTTTTT; CDR3: CASSWGASGSAGELFF; J: TRBJ2-2; D: TRBD2; size: NA; V: TRBV7-9
DNA: TGTGCCAGTACCCCGGGTTCTCATGGGGAGCAGTACTTC; CDR3: CASTPGSHGEQYF; J: TRBJ2-7; D: NA; size: NA; V: TRBV19
DNA: TGTGCCAGCTCCCCTGACAGCAGTGAGCAGTTCTTC; CDR3: CASSPDSSEQFF; J: TRBJ2-1; D: NA; size: NA; V: TRBV18
DNA: TGCGCCAGCAGCCAGGTAGAGGGAGGCAATCAGCCCCAGCATTTT; CDR3: CASSQVEGGNQPQHF; J: TRBJ1-5; D: NA; size: once; V: TRBV4-3